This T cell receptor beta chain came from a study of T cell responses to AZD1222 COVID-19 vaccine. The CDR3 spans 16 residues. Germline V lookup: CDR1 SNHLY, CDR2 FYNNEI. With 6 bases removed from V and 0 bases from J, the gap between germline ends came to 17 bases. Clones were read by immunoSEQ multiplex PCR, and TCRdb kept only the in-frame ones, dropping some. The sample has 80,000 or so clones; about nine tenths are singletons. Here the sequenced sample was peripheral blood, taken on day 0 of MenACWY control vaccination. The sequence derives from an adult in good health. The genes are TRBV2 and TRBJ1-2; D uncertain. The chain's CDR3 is CASSGPVQSANYGYTF. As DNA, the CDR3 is TGTGCCAGCAGCGGGCCAGTACAGTCAGCTAACTATGGCTACACCTTC.